This TCR beta chain derives from a study of early T cells in non-severe SARS-CoV-2 infection. Trimming removed 3 bases at V and 3 bases at J, with 15 bases between. Germline V gives CDR1 MDHEN, CDR2 SYDVKM. The length of the CDR3 is 15 residues. By proportion, this clonotype is medium-sized. The library protocol tagged individual cDNA molecules with unique molecular identifiers. TCRdb analysed the 5' RACE reads with MiXCR anew, one entry per CDR3 protein. The table includes 70,000 or so distinct CDR3 sequences, about 11% detected once. The TCR sequence derives from an adult who was a healthcare worker with PCR-confirmed SARS-CoV-2 infection or an uninfected control (not recorded which). The sample was whole blood. The V call is TRBV28, the J call TRBJ2-7; D may correspond to TRBD1 or TRBD2 (5 bases each). The CDR3 here is CASSFSPGRFYEQYF. DNA for the CDR3: TGTGCCAGCAGTTTTTCTCCGGGGCGCTTCTACGAGCAGTACTTC. Based on the CDR3 plus reference TRBV28 and TRBJ2-7, the full variable domain is DVKVTQSSRYLVKRTGEKVFLECVQDMDHENMFWYRQDPGLGLRLIYFSYDVKMKEKGDIPEGYSVSREKKERFSLILESASTNQTSMYLCASSFSPGRFYEQYFGPGTRLTVT.